These T cell receptor beta chains were read from a single sample in a study of CD8+CD57+ T cells in acquired aplastic anemia. TCRdb analysed the reads with MiXCR anew, one entry per CDR3 protein. The data contain around 64,000 distinct CDR3 sequences, less than 65% of them singletons. The specimen sequenced was sorted CD4+, CD8+, or CD8+CD57+ T cells (not recorded which) from PBMCs. The receptors were gathered from a human donor in good health, serving as a control. Each CDR3 is given with its conserved first and last residue. A D gene is named only where the DNA matches it firmly. Clone size is shown for a subset of rows, as once, few, many or a class of expanded clone.

abundance	v_gene	d_gene	j_gene	CDR3nt	CDR3aa
few	TRBV9	-	TRBJ2-7	TGTGCCAGCAGCCTCCGAAGGGGCAGCGACGAGCAGTACTTC	CASSLRRGSDEQYF
many	TRBV6-1	-	TRBJ1-5	TGTGCCAGCAGTACCCGGGGAGGCAATCAGCCCCAGCATTTT	CASSTRGGNQPQHF
many	TRBV27	-	TRBJ2-7	TGTGCCAGCACTTCCCCTGGGGGGAGCTCCTACGAGCAGTACTTC	CASTSPGGSSYEQYF
-	TRBV13	-	TRBJ2-5	TGTGCCAGCAGCTTAGCGGACTCTCCGGGGGAGACCCAGTACTTC	CASSLADSPGETQYF
-	TRBV19	-	TRBJ1-2	TGCGCCAGCAGCCAAGACGCCGGGTATGGTTACTATGGCTACACCTTC	CASSQDAGYGYYGYTF
-	TRBV7-9	TRBD1	TRBJ1-5	TGTGCCAGCAGCTTAGGGGACAGCGTAATAAGCAATCAGCCCCAGCATTTT	CASSLGDSVISNQPQHF
few	TRBV20-1	-	TRBJ1-2	TGCAGTGCTAGCTGGGGGGCGCGAGATGGCTACACCTTC	CSASWGARDGYTF
many	TRBV19	-	TRBJ2-7	TGTGCCAGTAGTATAGATTTCACAGGGACCCTCTACGAGCAGTACTTC	CASSIDFTGTLYEQYF
medium-sized	TRBV2	-	TRBJ1-2	TGTGCCAGCAGGGAGACAGGCCCCTATGGCTACACCTTC	CASRETGPYGYTF
-	TRBV2	-	TRBJ1-2	TGTGCCAGCAGCCCGAACTACTACGGCTACACCTTC	CASSPNYYGYTF
medium-sized	TRBV24-1	TRBD2	TRBJ2-1	TGTGCCACCAGTGATCGACTAGCGGGAGTACTTAATGAGCAGTTCTTC	CATSDRLAGVLNEQFF
-	TRBV10-3	-	TRBJ1-2	TGTGCCATCAGTGAGGGGGGCTGGGGCTACACCTTC	CAISEGGWGYTF
once	TRBV19	-	TRBJ1-2	TGTGCCAGTAGTATAGTGACAGCTAACTATGGCTACACCTTC	CASSIVTANYGYTF
-	TRBV9	-	TRBJ2-1	TGTGCCAGCGGGGGCAACAATGAGCAGTTCTTC	CASGGNNEQFF
-	TRBV7-9	-	TRBJ1-1	TGTGCCAGCAGCTTATACGGGCAGGGTTACACTGAAGCTTTCTTT	CASSLYGQGYTEAFF
many	TRBV12-3/TRBV12-4	-	TRBJ1-6	TGTGCCAGCAATACCCAGGGCCCGACGGGGTCCCTCCACTTT	CASNTQGPTGSLHF
many	TRBV30	-	TRBJ1-3	TGTGCCCGGGGGACCTACTCTGGAAACACCATATATTTT	CARGTYSGNTIYF
-	TRBV10-3	TRBD1	TRBJ2-7	TGTGCCATCAGCACAGGGGACGGGCCCTACGAGCAGTACTTC	CAISTGDGPYEQYF
-	TRBV4-1	-	TRBJ2-7	TGCGCCAGCAGCCAAATCTTTCGGGCCACATCCTACGAGCAGTACTTC	CASSQIFRATSYEQYF
-	TRBV2	-	TRBJ2-5	TGTGCCAGCAGTGAAAGGGGCAGGAGGGAGACCCAGTACTTC	CASSERGRRETQYF
many	TRBV5-6	-	TRBJ2-1	TGTGCCAGCAGCCTTGCTTGGGGGAGCGGGTACAATGAGCAGTTCTTC	CASSLAWGSGYNEQFF
few	TRBV2	-	TRBJ1-1	TGTGCCAGCAGCCCATTGGGCGCTGAAGCTTTCTTT	CASSPLGAEAFF
-	TRBV15	TRBD2	TRBJ2-7	TGTGCCACCAGCAGAGATAGAAGAGCGGGACCCTACGAGCAGTACTTC	CATSRDRRAGPYEQYF
many	TRBV12-3/TRBV12-4	-	TRBJ2-1	TGTGCCAGCAGCCCAACTAGAAACTCCTACAATGAGCAGTTCTTC	CASSPTRNSYNEQFF
-	TRBV19	TRBD2	TRBJ2-3	TGTGCCAGTAGACTAGCGGGAGGCGGCACAGATACGCAGTGTTTT	CASRLAGGGTDTQCF
-	TRBV2	-	TRBJ2-7	TGTGCCAGCAACGACGGGGGCGCCTACGAGCAGTACTTC	CASNDGGAYEQYF
many	TRBV12-3/TRBV12-4	-	TRBJ1-5	TGTGCCAGCAGTTTAGGAGACAGACTCCGGCAGCCCCAGCATTTT	CASSLGDRLRQPQHF
medium-sized	TRBV2	TRBD1	TRBJ1-4	TGTGCCAGCGGGACAGGGGGAGAAAAACTGTTTTTT	CASGTGGEKLFF
-	TRBV10-3	TRBD2	TRBJ2-1	TGTGCCATCAGTGAGTCTAGCGGGAATGAGCAGTTCTTC	CAISESSGNEQFF